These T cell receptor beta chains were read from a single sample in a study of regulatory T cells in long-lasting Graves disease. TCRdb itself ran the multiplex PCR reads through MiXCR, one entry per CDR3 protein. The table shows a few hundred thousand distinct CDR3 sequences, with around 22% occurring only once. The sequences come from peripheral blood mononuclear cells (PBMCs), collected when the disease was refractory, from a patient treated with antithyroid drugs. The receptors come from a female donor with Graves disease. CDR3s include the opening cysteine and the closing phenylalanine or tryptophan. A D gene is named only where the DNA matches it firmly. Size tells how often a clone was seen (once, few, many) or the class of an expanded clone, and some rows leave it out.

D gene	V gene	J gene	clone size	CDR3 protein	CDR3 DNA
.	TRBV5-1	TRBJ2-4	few	CASSLAPGLRNIQYF	TGCGCCAGCAGCTTGGCTCCAGGGCTTAGAAACATTCAGTACTTC
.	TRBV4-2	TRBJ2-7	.	CASSQAFWGGTDYEQYF	TGTGCCAGCAGCCAGGCCTTTTGGGGCGGGACGGACTACGAGCAGTACTTC
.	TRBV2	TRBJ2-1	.	CASSGSDSNEQFF	TGTGCCAGCAGCGGGAGCGATTCGAATGAGCAGTTCTTC
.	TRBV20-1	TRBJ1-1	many	CSARATSGREAFF	TGCAGTGCTAGAGCTACAAGTGGACGAGAAGCTTTCTTT
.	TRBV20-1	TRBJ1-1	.	CSARQAVQPMNTEAFF	TGCAGTGCTAGACAGGCCGTACAACCGATGAACACTGAAGCTTTCTTT
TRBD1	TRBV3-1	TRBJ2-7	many	CASSQGGQTNEQYF	TGTGCCAGCAGCCAAGGGGGACAGACGAACGAGCAGTACTTC
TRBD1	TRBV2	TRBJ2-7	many	CATQPDRTTYEQYF	TGTGCCACCCAACCGGACAGGACCACCTACGAGCAGTACTTC
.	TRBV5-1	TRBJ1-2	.	CASSLVVGYYGYTF	TGCGCCAGCAGCTTGGTTGTCGGGTACTATGGCTACACCTTC
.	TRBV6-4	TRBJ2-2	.	CASSDKGRADTGELFF	TGTGCCAGCAGTGACAAGGGGCGGGCCGACACCGGGGAGCTGTTTTTT
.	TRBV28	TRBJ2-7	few	CASSLSGGPTYEQYF	TGTGCCAGCAGTTTAAGTGGCGGACCGACCTACGAGCAGTACTTC
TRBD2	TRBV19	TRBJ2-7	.	CASSIGTSGSNEQYF	TGTGCCAGTAGCATTGGGACTAGCGGGAGCAACGAGCAGTACTTC
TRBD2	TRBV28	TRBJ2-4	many	CASSLSTAGVLKNIQYF	TGTGCCAGCAGTTTATCTACAGCGGGAGTGCTCAAAAACATTCAGTACTTC
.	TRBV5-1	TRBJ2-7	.	CASSLVADGAYEQYF	TGCGCCAGCAGCTTGGTTGCTGACGGAGCCTACGAGCAGTACTTC
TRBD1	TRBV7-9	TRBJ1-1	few	CASSIGQGGNTEAFF	TGTGCCAGCAGCATCGGACAGGGCGGGAACACTGAAGCTTTCTTT
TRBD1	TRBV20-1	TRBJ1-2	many	CSARDRDSANYGYTF	TGCAGTGCTAGAGATCGGGACAGCGCGAACTATGGCTACACCTTC
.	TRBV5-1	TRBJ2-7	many	CASSLGSRGLSYEQYF	TGCGCCAGCAGCTTGGGATCCAGGGGCTTATCCTACGAGCAGTACTTC
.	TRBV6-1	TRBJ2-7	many	CASSEAPVYEQYF	TGTGCCAGCAGTGAAGCGCCGGTCTACGAGCAGTACTTC
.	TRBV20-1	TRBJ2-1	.	CSASSGSWGSYNEQFF	TGCAGTGCTAGCTCCGGGTCTTGGGGCTCCTACAATGAGCAGTTCTTC
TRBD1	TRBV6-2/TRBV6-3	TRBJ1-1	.	CASSYRDPSGGTEAFF	TGTGCCAGCAGTTACCGGGACCCCTCAGGGGGCACTGAAGCTTTCTTT
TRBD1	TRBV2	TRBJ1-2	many	CASSMTGTYGYTF	TGTGCCAGCAGTATGACAGGGACCTATGGCTACACCTTC
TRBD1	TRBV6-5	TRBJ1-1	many	CASSYRHLRQGRTEAFF	TGTGCCAGCAGTTACCGCCACTTACGACAGGGTCGGACTGAAGCTTTCTTT
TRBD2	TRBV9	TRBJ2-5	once	CASGGTSGDETQYF	TGTGCCAGCGGCGGGACTAGCGGCGACGAGACCCAGTACTTC
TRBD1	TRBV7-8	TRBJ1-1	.	CASSLGDRGGNTEAFF	TGTGCCAGCAGCTTAGGGGACAGGGGCGGGAACACTGAAGCTTTCTTT
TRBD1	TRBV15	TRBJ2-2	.	CATSGGQETPIELFF	TGTGCCACCAGCGGAGGACAGGAGACACCCATCGAGCTGTTTTTT
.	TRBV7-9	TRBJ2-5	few	CASSLEGSKTQYF	TGTGCCAGCAGCTTAGAGGGATCGAAGACCCAGTACTTC
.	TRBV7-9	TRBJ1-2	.	CASSLSGDDYGYTF	TGTGCCAGCAGCTTATCGGGGGACGACTATGGCTACACCTTC
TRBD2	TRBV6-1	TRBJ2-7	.	CASSQTSGSPYEQYF	TGTGCCAGCAGTCAGACTAGCGGGAGTCCCTACGAGCAGTACTTC
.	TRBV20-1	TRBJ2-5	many	CSARSNSLGETQYF	TGCAGTGCTAGATCCAACTCACTAGGAGAGACCCAGTACTTC
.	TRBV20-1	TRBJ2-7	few	CSARDPSGYEQYF	TGCAGTGCTAGAGACCCGTCAGGCTACGAGCAGTACTTC
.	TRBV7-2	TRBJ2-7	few	CASSPHLFSYEQYF	TGTGCCAGCAGCCCCCACTTATTCTCCTACGAGCAGTACTTC
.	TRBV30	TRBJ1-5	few	CATGAGLNQPQHF	TGTGCAACGGGGGCCGGACTCAATCAGCCCCAGCATTTT
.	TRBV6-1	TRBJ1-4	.	CATTQSMWGANEKLFF	TGTGCCACCACCCAGTCAATGTGGGGAGCTAATGAAAAACTGTTTTTT
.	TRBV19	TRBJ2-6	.	CASNMGMAGANVLTF	TGTGCCAGTAACATGGGGATGGCTGGGGCCAACGTCCTGACTTTC
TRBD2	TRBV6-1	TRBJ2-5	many	CASRSILGLAEETQYF	TGTGCCAGCAGATCCATATTGGGGCTAGCGGAAGAGACCCAGTACTTC
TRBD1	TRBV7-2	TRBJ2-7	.	CASSHTGTGNYEQYF	TGTGCCAGCAGCCATACCGGGACAGGGAATTACGAGCAGTACTTC
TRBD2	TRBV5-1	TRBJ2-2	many	CASSLASSGTGELFF	TGCGCCAGCAGCTTGGCGTCTAGCGGAACCGGGGAGCTGTTTTTT
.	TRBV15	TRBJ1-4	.	CATSRVKGGGEKLFF	TGTGCCACCAGCAGAGTCAAGGGAGGAGGAGAAAAACTGTTTTTT
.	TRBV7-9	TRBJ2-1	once	CASSLGQGKRDEQFF	TGTGCCAGCAGCTTAGGGCAGGGGAAGAGGGATGAGCAGTTCTTC
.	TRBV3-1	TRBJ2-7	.	CASSQVGRSYEQYF	TGTGCCAGCAGCCAAGTCGGACGCTCCTACGAGCAGTACTTC
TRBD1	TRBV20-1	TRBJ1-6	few	CSARQSGTGWGSPLHF	TGCAGTGCTAGACAATCCGGGACAGGGTGGGGTTCACCCCTCCACTTT
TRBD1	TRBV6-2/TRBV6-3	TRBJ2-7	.	CASSYGQGAYEQYF	TGTGCCAGCAGTTACGGACAGGGGGCCTACGAGCAGTACTTC
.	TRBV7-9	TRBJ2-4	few	CTSSLERAGKNIQYF	TGTACCAGCAGCTTAGAGCGGGCGGGCAAAAACATTCAGTACTTC
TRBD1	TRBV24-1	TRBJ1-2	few	CATSDPGQGHGYTF	TGTGCCACCAGTGACCCGGGACAGGGTCATGGCTACACCTTC
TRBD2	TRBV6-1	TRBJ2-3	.	CASSPRMVAGADTQYF	TGTGCCAGCTCCCCCCGGATGGTAGCGGGAGCAGATACGCAGTATTTT
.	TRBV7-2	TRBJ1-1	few	CASSLVQGPGYEAFF	TGTGCCAGCAGCTTAGTACAGGGTCCTGGCTATGAAGCTTTCTTT
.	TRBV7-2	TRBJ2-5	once	CASSPPLGSQETQYF	TGTGCCAGCTCACCACCGCTTGGGTCCCAAGAGACCCAGTACTTC
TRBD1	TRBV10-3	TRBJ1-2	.	CAIAGTGGGYGYTF	TGTGCCATAGCCGGGACAGGGGGCGGCTATGGCTACACCTTC
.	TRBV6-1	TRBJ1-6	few	CASKPRGGNSPLHF	TGTGCCAGCAAGCCCCGGGGTGGGAATTCACCCCTCCACTTT
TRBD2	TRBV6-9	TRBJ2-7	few	CVSSFPPSGTAYEQYF	TGTGTCAGCAGTTTCCCCCCTAGCGGGACCGCCTACGAGCAGTACTTC
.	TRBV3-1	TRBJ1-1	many	CASSQSGGSTEAFF	TGTGCCAGCAGCCAATCCGGGGGTAGTACTGAAGCTTTCTTT
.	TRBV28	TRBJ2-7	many	CASTEWQGRLGEQYF	TGTGCCAGCACTGAATGGCAGGGTCGGCTCGGGGAGCAGTACTTC
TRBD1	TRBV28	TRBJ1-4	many	CASSGTGSPTNEKLFF	TGTGCCAGCAGTGGGACAGGTTCTCCAACTAATGAAAAACTGTTTTTT
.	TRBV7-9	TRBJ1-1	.	CASSLVRGGAFF	TGTGCCAGCAGCTTAGTACGGGGGGGAGCTTTCTTT
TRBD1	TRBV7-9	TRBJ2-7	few	CASSRTGTGVYEQYF	TGTGCCAGCAGTAGGACCGGGACAGGGGTATACGAGCAGTACTTC
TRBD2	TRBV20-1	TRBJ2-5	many	CSAPAGGLANQETQYF	TGCAGTGCTCCGGCGGGGGGACTAGCGAACCAAGAGACCCAGTACTTC
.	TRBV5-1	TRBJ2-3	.	CASSLNPDGTDTQYF	TGCGCCAGCAGCTTGAACCCGGATGGGACAGATACGCAGTATTTT
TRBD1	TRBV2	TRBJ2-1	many	CASRRDQQGNEQFF	TGTGCCAGCAGACGGGACCAACAGGGGAATGAGCAGTTCTTC
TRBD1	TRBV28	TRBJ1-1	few	CASSPPGQVNTEAFF	TGTGCCAGCAGTCCTCCGGGACAGGTGAACACTGAAGCTTTCTTT